Each of the 20 T cell receptor beta chains below was sequenced from the same sample in a study of OX40 agonist ivuxolimab in advanced cancers. Repertoires were generated with immunoSEQ multiplex PCR, while TCRdb's copy carries only in-frame clones and drops some. The sample has about 83,000 clones, approximately 84% seen once. Source: CD4+ or CD8+ T cells sorted from blood, taken in a trial of the OX40 agonist ivuxolimab. Source of these receptors: an adult with an advanced solid tumor such as melanoma, head and neck, liver or kidney cancer.

The rearrangement joins TRBV30 to TRBJ2-3; 8 bases are shared with TRBD1. From germline, CDR1 is GTSNPN and CDR2 SVGIG (reference sequence). The junction had 3 bases not matched to a gene; V was cut back by 3 bases and J by 4 bases. The length of the CDR3 is 13 residues. CDR3: CAWRKTGADTQYF. CDR3 coding DNA: TGTGCCTGGAGGAAGACAGGGGCAGATACGCAGTATTTT. The variable domain in full, completed from reference TRBV30 and TRBJ2-3, reads SQTIHQWPATLVQPVGSPLSLECTVEGTSNPNLYWYRQAAGRGLQLLFYSVGIGQISSEVPQNLSASRPQDRQFILSSKKLLLSDSGFYLCAWRKTGADTQYFGPGTRLTVL.

This chain joins TRBV20-1 and TRBJ1-1; D call uncertain. Per the germline V gene, CDR1 is DFQATT and CDR2 is SNEGSKA (reference sequence). The CDR3 length is 11 residues. Trimming took 8 bases from V and 3 from J, leaving 10 bases between them. The CDR3 protein is CSPTSDTEAFF. DNA for the CDR3: TGCAGTCCAACCTCGGACACTGAAGCTTTCTTT.

This clone occurred many times. This rearrangement joins TRBV6-5 to TRBJ2-7; D is undetermined. Trimming left V 6 bases short and J 2 bases short, with 5 bases between. CDR3 length equals 11 residues. Germline assignment: CDR1 MNHEY and CDR2 SVGAGI. In DNA form, the CDR3 reads TGTGCCAGCAGCAGTACCTACGAGCAGTACTTC. Amino acids: CASSSTYEQYF.

The V gene is TRBV7-8, the J gene TRBJ1-5, with D unclear. Germline V gene data show CDR1 as SGHVS and CDR2 as FQNEAQ. CDR3 length equals 14 residues. V was cut by 2 bases and J by 7 bases, with 12 bases left in between. The CDR3: CASSLNSVGQPQHF. Written as DNA, the CDR3 is TGTGCCAGCAGCTTAAATAGTGTGGGCCAGCCCCAGCATTTT.

This clone has only one observation. The chain has TRBV4-1 and TRBJ1-1; D is ambiguous. This CDR3 has 14 amino acids. Trimming removed 0 bases from V and 1 base from J, with 6 bases in between. The germline V gene encodes CDR1 MGHRA and CDR2 YSYEKL. The CDR3 loop is CASSQERENTEAFF. In nucleotides, the CDR3 is TGCGCCAGCAGCCAAGAGAGGGAGAACACTGAAGCTTTCTTT.

This chain joins TRBV7-3 and TRBJ2-7; D tentatively reads TRBD1 or TRBD2 (5 bases each). Germline V gives CDR1 SGHTA, CDR2 FQGTGA. The CDR3 runs to 15 residues. The ends were cut back, 5 bases at V and 5 bases at J, with 19 bases in the middle. CDR3 coding DNA: TGTGCCAGCAGCCCGACGCCCCGGGGACGGGACGAGCAGTACTTC. Its protein is CASSPTPRGRDEQYF.

The chain uses TRBV27 and TRBJ1-1; no clear D. The CDR3 contains 14 residues. The V and J ends lost 2 bases and 4 bases respectively, with 11 bases between them. Germline assignment: CDR1 MNHEY and CDR2 SMNVEV (reference sequence). The CDR3 here is CASSLRRGSTEAFF. Here the CDR3 DNA reads TGTGCCAGCAGTTTAAGAAGAGGTAGCACTGAAGCTTTCTTT.

The chain carries TRBV2 and TRBJ1-2, with D maybe TRBD1 (5 bases). The CDR3 has 13 amino acids. Germline V CDR1 and CDR2: SNHLY, FYNNEI. V lost 6 bases, J lost 0 bases, and 8 bases lay in between. CDR3: CASSQGPNYGYTF. The CDR3 DNA reads TGTGCCAGCAGCCAGGGCCCTAACTATGGCTACACCTTC.

V usage is TRBV19 and J usage is TRBJ1-5, with D possibly matching TRBD1 (5 bases). The CDR3 is 16 amino acids. V dropped 7 bases and J dropped 0 bases, with 16 bases sitting between them. The V gene's germline CDR1 is LNHDA and CDR2 SQIVND (reference sequence). CDR3 residues: CASTPWGDYSNQPQHF. The CDR3 region has the DNA TGTGCCAGTACCCCATGGGGGGATTATAGCAATCAGCCCCAGCATTTT.

This chain joins TRBV5-1 and TRBJ1-1, with D perhaps TRBD1 (5 bases). Germline CDR1 reads SGHRS; CDR2 reads YFSETQ. The CDR3 runs 13 residues. V lost 7 bases, J lost 2 bases, and 12 bases lay in between. In nucleotides, the CDR3 is TGCGCCAGCGGCCCTGGGGGAAACACTGAAGCTTTCTTT. As protein: CASGPGGNTEAFF.

The chain joins TRBV7-2 to TRBJ1-1; 8 bases line up with TRBD1. The CDR3 extends over 15 amino acids. The J segment lost 0 bases and the V segment lost 3 bases, leaving 3 bases of the junction unmatched. The germline V gene has CDR1 SGHTA and CDR2 FQGNSA. The CDR3 loop is CASSFRGLVNTEAFF. CDR3 bases: TGTGCCAGCAGCTTCAGGGGGCTCGTGAACACTGAAGCTTTCTTT.

The V gene is TRBV15, the J gene TRBJ2-7; D is possibly TRBD2 (5 bases). The CDR3 contains 13 residues. Trimming stripped 4 bases from V and 7 bases from J, with 14 bases between. The V gene's germline CDR1 is LNHNV and CDR2 YYDKDF (reference sequence). The CDR3 bases are TGTGCCACCAGCACGAGGTTGCCGGGGGAGCAGTACTTC. Protein: CATSTRLPGEQYF.

V usage is TRBV7-9 and J usage is TRBJ2-7; 11 positions agree with TRBD2. Germline-derived CDR1 and CDR2 are SEHNR and FQNEAQ (reference sequence). V dropped 4 bases and J dropped 7; count of bases not matched to a gene: 12. CDR3 length: 16 amino acids. The CDR3 nucleotides read TGTGCCAGCAGCTCACTGACTAGCGGGGTACCGCTGGAGCAGTACTTC. It is translated as CASSSLTSGVPLEQYF.

This chain connects TRBV19 to TRBJ1-2; tentative D call: TRBD1 (6 bases). CDR1 is LNHDA and CDR2 is SQIVND in the germline V gene (reference sequence). V was shortened by 8 bases and J by 0 bases, with 28 bases between the two germline ends. The CDR3 sequence is 19 residues long. The CDR3 region is CASSKPLFTQGKANYGYTF. In nucleotides, the CDR3 is TGTGCCAGTTCTAAACCGTTATTCACTCAGGGGAAAGCTAACTATGGCTACACCTTC.

The chain employs TRBV27 and TRBJ1-2; 8 bases are shared with TRBD1. The germline V gene has CDR1 MNHEY and CDR2 SMNVEV (reference sequence). The CDR3 sequence is 18 residues long. The V segment lost 5 bases and the J segment 4 bases; nucleotides outside the gene matches: 18. CDR3 region: CASSPGPDRGYFLYGYTF. DNA of the CDR3: TGTGCCAGCAGTCCAGGACCTGACAGGGGTTATTTCCTCTATGGCTACACCTTC.

The chain links TRBV6-6 to TRBJ2-2; D is uncertain. The CDR3 consists of 12 residues. Germline V gene sequence: CDR1 MNHNY, CDR2 SVGAGI (reference sequence). The germline V and J ends were trimmed by 6 bases and 5 bases, with 7 bases remaining between them. Written as DNA, the CDR3 is TGTGCCAGCAGCCCCCAGACCGGGGAGCTGTTTTTT. Its translation is CASSPQTGELFF.

The chain joins TRBV29-1 to TRBJ2-2, with D unresolved. Germline loops: CDR1 SQVTM, CDR2 ANQGSEA. The CDR3 sequence is 15 residues long. Trimming pared 4 bases from V and 2 bases from J, leaving 14 bases between. CDR3 in amino acids: CSVGRETSNTGELFF. CDR3 DNA: TGCAGCGTTGGGAGAGAAACCAGTAACACCGGGGAGCTGTTTTTT.

The CDR3: CASSPEDSRTEAFF. The CDR3 DNA reads as TGTGCCAGCAGCCCGGAGGACAGCCGCACTGAAGCTTTCTTT. V usage is TRBV9 and J usage is TRBJ1-1, with D possibly matching TRBD1 (6 bases). The CDR3 covers 14 residues. Trimming removed 4 bases at V and 4 bases at J, with 14 bases between. The V gene's germline CDR1 is SGDLS and CDR2 YYNGEE.

In the case of this clone: Other nucleotide sequences in the sample specify the same CDR3. The V gene is TRBV6-5, the J gene TRBJ2-5; the match to TRBD2 covers 8 bases. V shed 6 bases and J 5 bases; nucleotides not matched to a gene: 5. Germline lookup yields CDR1 MNHEY and CDR2 SVGAGI. The CDR3 runs 13 residues. The DNA for the CDR3 is TGTGCCAGCAGCAGGACTAGCAGGGAGACCCAGTACTTC. Its translation is CASSRTSRETQYF.

The V and J genes are TRBV7-9 and TRBJ1-3; 9 nucleotides line up with TRBD1. After removal of 5 bases from V and 4 bases from J, the junction contained 15 bases not matched to a gene. Germline-derived CDR1 and CDR2 are SEHNR and FQNEAQ (reference sequence). The CDR3 extends over 18 amino acids. Written as DNA, the CDR3 is TGTGCCAGCAGCCCCGGGACAGGGAAGGGGGCAAGCGGAAACACCATATATTTT. This sequence encodes CASSPGTGKGASGNTIYF.